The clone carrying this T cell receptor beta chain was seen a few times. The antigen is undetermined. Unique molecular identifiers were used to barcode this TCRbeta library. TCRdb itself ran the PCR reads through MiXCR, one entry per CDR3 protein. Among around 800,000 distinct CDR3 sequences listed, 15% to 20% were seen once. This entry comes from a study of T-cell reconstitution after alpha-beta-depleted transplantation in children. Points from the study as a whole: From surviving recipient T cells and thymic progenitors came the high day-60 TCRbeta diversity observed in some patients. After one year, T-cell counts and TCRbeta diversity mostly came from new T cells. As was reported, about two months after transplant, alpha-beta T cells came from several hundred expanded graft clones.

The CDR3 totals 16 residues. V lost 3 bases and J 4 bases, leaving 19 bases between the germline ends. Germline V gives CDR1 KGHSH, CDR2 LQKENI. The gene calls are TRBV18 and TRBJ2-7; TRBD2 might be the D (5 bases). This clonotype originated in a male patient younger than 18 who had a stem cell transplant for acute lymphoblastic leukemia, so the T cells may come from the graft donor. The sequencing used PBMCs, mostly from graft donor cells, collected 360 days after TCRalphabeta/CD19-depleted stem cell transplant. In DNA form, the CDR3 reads TGTGCCAGCTCACCGCCCGGGCGGGTGGGCCCTTACGAGCAGTACTTC. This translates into CASSPPGRVGPYEQYF.